This T cell receptor beta chain was obtained from a study of T cell responses to AZD1222 COVID-19 vaccine. Study-level findings and limits: Epitopes outside B.1.351 and B.1.1.7 mutated regions reportedly drew nearly half of spike TCRs.

The data were produced by immunoSEQ multiplex PCR, yet TCRdb's version contains in-frame clones alone and is incomplete. The table lists over 200,000 clones, around 94% of them singletons. As to this clone: As yet, its antigen is unknown.

CDR3 length: 14 amino acids. The V end lost 1 base, the J end lost 4 bases, and 11 bases lay between the germline ends. Germline V gene sequence: CDR1 MDHEN, CDR2 SYDVKM. The receptor comes from an adult who received the MenACWY meningococcal vaccine as a control. The chain links TRBV28 to TRBJ2-7, with D possibly TRBD1 on 6 matching bases. The specimen was peripheral blood, collected 28 days after the second dose of the MenACWY control vaccine. The CDR3 is CASSLSGGIYEQYF. As DNA, the CDR3 is TGTGCCAGCAGTTTATCTGGGGGCATTTACGAGCAGTACTTC.